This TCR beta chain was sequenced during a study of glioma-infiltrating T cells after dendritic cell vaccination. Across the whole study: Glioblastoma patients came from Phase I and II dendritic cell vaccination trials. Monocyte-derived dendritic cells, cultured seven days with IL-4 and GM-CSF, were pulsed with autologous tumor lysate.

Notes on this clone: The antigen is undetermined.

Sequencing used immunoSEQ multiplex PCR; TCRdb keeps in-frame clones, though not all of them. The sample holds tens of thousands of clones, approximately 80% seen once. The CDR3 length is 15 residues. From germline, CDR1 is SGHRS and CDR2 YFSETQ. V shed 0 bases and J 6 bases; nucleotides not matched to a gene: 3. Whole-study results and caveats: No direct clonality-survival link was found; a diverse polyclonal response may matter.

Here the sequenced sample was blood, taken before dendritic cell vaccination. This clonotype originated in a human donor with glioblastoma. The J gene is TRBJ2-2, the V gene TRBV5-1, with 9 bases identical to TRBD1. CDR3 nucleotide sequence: TGCGCCAGCAGCTTGGCACAGGGGGCGGCCGGGGAGCTGTTTTTT. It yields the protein CASSLAQGAAGELFF.